A selection of T cell receptor beta chains follows, all from one sample in a study of blood T cell dynamics during melanoma immunotherapy. TCRdb's copy holds only in-frame clones and misses some; the assay was immunoSEQ multiplex PCR. The data show 4,000 or so clones, roughly 96% seen once. The material was effector memory CD8+ T cells from blood, obtained from a patient treated with checkpoint blockade. The receptors here all came from a human donor with melanoma. Both conserved end residues are part of each CDR3. A D gene is named only where the DNA matches it firmly. Clone size, where shown, is once, few, many, or a class for clones that have expanded.

TRBV27,NA,NA,TRBJ2-7,TGTGCCAGCAGTAGGGCAGGAGCGGGTTACTACGAGCAGTACTTC,CASSRAGAGYYEQYF
TRBV9,NA,NA,TRBJ2-2,TGTGCCAGCAGCGTAGAGGGGACCGGGGAGCTGTTTTTT,CASSVEGTGELFF
TRBV4-1,NA,NA,TRBJ2-3,TGCGCCAGCAGGGGGGGTACAGATACGCAGTATTTT,CASRGGTDTQYF
TRBV6-5,NA,NA,TRBJ2-1,TGTGCCAGCAGCCAAGGAAGGGGACCTGAGCAGTTCTTC,CASSQGRGPEQFF
TRBV9,NA,TRBD2,TRBJ2-3,TGTGCCAGCAGCGTAGCTAGCGGATCAGCGGTGAGAGATACGCAGTATTTT,CASSVASGSAVRDTQYF
TRBV28,NA,NA,TRBJ1-4,TGTGCCAGCACAGGGCCAGGGGAAAAACTGTTTTTT,CASTGPGEKLFF
TRBV19,NA,TRBD2,TRBJ2-2,TGTGCCAGTAGTAGGCCTAGCGGGTTGGCCGGGGAGCTGTTTTTT,CASSRPSGLAGELFF
TRBV6-5,NA,TRBD1,TRBJ2-3,TGTGCCAGCAGAGGCGGGACAGGGAGCACAGATACGCAGTATTTT,CASRGGTGSTDTQYF
TRBV19,NA,NA,TRBJ1-1,TGTGCCAGTATGTGGAGCGTGGGGAACACTGAAGCTTTCTTT,CASMWSVGNTEAFF
TRBV27,NA,NA,TRBJ2-7,TGTGCCAGCAGTCTCCCCGGCCGGGAGCAGTACTTC,CASSLPGREQYF
TRBV7-9,once,NA,TRBJ2-2,TGTGCCAGCAGCTTAGGCCCAGTTCGGCGGACGAACACCGGGGAGCTGTTTTTT,CASSLGPVRRTNTGELFF
TRBV27,NA,TRBD1,TRBJ2-7,TGTGCCAGCAGTCTCCGGACAGGGAAGAACGAGCAGTACTTC,CASSLRTGKNEQYF
TRBV11-2,NA,NA,TRBJ2-7,TGTGCCAGCAGCGACCGGCAGGGCTTCAACGAGCAGTACTTC,CASSDRQGFNEQYF
TRBV25-1,NA,NA,TRBJ1-2,TGTGCCAGCAGTGAATTGGGGGATTCCTATGGCTACACCTTC,CASSELGDSYGYTF
TRBV10-3,NA,TRBD2,TRBJ2-5,TGTGCCATCAGCCCTAGCGGGAGGGGGCGGCAAGAGACCCAGTACTTC,CAISPSGRGRQETQYF